The clone carrying this T cell receptor beta chain appeared once. What it binds is not known. This CDR3 is built from 13 residues. The germline CDR1 and CDR2 sequences are MNHNS and SASEGT. V was clipped by 2 bases and J by 5 bases, with 10 bases between them. The source of the sample is a study of cytotoxic CD8 clonotypes in ibrutinib-treated CLL. Study-level findings and limits: Rare overall, public clonotypes shrank or held steady under therapy.

Profiling relied on immunoSEQ multiplex PCR, and the TCRdb table lists in-frame clones only, not all of them. The repertoire has roughly 160,000 clones, more than 65% of them found once; the top ten carry about 1.9%. Material: PBMCs, obtained after 12 months of ibrutinib treatment. The source of this sequence is a human donor with chronic lymphocytic leukemia. The rearrangement links TRBV6-1 to TRBJ2-7, with no clear D. For the CDR3, the DNA is TGTGCCAGCAGTGAATCACGTGTAGACGAGCAGTACTTC. Translated: CASSESRVDEQYF.